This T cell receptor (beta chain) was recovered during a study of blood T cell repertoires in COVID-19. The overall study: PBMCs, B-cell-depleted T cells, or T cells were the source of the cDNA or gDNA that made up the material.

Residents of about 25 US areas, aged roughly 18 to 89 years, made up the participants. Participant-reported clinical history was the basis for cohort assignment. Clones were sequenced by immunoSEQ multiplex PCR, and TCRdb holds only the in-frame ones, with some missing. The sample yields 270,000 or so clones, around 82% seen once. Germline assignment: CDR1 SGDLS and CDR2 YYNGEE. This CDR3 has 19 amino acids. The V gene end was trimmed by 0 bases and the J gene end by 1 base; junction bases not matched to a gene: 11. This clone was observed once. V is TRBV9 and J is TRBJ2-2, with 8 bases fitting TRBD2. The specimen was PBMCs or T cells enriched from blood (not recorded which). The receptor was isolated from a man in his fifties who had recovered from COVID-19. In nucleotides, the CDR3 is TGTGCCAGCAGCGTAGTGAGGACTAGCAACACTTGGAACACCGGGGAGCTGTTTTTT. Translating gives CASSVVRTSNTWNTGELFF. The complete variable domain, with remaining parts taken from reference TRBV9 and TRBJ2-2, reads DSGVTQTPKHLITATGQRVTLRCSPRSGDLSVYWYQQSLDQGLQFLIQYYNGEERAKGNILERFSAQQFPDLHSELNLSSLELGDSALYFCASSVVRTSNTWNTGELFFGEGSRLTVL.